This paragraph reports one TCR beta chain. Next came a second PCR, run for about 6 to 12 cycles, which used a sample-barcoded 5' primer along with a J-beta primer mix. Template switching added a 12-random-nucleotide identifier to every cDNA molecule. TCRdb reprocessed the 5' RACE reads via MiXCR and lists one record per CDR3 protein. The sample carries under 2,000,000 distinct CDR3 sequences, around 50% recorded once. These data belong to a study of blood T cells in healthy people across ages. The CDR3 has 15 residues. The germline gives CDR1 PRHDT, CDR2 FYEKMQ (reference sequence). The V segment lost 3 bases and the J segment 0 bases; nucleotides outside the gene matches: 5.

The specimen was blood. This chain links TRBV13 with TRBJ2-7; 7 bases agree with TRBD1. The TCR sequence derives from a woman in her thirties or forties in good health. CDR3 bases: TGTGCCAGCAGCTTGAACAGGGGAAACTCCTACGAGCAGTACTTC. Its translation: CASSLNRGNSYEQYF.